Listed here are 20 T cell receptor beta chains from one sample, sequenced in a study of breast tumors, draining lymph nodes, adjacent tissues. The lymph nodes were axillary draining lymph nodes from breast cancer patients. TCRdb re-derived calls from the multiplex PCR reads in MiXCR, one entry per CDR3 protein. The sample records about 150,000 distinct CDR3 sequences, approximately 32% being singletons. The sequenced sample consisted of axillary lymph node tissue. Receptors originate from a female donor with breast cancer. Some clones in this sample may be carry-over from other donors' samples.

This clonotype was seen at least ten times. This CDR3 reads CASSLGFGGPEAFF. CDR3 sequence (DNA): TGTGCCAGCAGCTTAGGGTTTGGGGGGCCTGAAGCTTTCTTT. J is TRBJ1-1 and V is TRBV7-8; maybe TRBD1 (6 bases). Trimming took off 1 base at V and 6 bases at J, with 12 bases between the two ends. The germline gives CDR1 SGHVS, CDR2 FQNEAQ. There are 14 residues in the CDR3.

This clonotype was seen repeatedly, ten times or more. The gene calls are TRBV20-1 and TRBJ2-7; TRBD2 matches at 13 bases. Trimming took 5 bases from V and 2 from J; bases not matched to a gene: 3. This CDR3 spans 14 amino acids. Germline CDR1 DFQATT, CDR2 SNEGSKA (reference sequence). In DNA form, the CDR3 reads TGCAGTGCTCGACTAGCGGGGGGCCCCTACGAGCAGTACTTC. It translates to CSARLAGGPYEQYF.

Ten or more counts support this clonotype. The J gene is TRBJ1-4, the V gene TRBV19, with TRBD1 matching over 12 bases. V shed 10 bases, J shed 8 bases, and the junction held 8 bases outside the gene matches. The CDR3 runs to 14 residues. In germline, CDR1 is LNHDA, CDR2 SQIVND (reference sequence). The CDR3 is CATGDRGRNEKLFF. CDR3 sequence (DNA): TGTGCCACGGGGGACAGGGGGCGAAACGAAAAACTGTTTTTT.

In the case of this clonotype: The junction differs from germline at one of its ends, possibly a read error. This sequence joins TRBV7-8 and TRBJ1-4, with D maybe TRBD1 (6 bases). The germline gives CDR1 SGHVS, CDR2 FQNEAQ. The CDR3 sequence is 15 residues long. The CDR3 DNA follows: TGTGCCAGCAGCTTAGGGACAGCAACTAATGCAAAACTGCTTTTT. As protein: CASSLGTATNAKLLF.

In this sample, this clonotype turned up many times. J is TRBJ1-6 and V is TRBV6-1, with a weak D call TRBD1 (6 bases). The CDR3 length is 18 residues. Trimming pared 9 bases from V and 2 bases from J, leaving 23 bases between. Germline V gene sequence: CDR1 MNHNS, CDR2 SASEGT. CDR3 loop: CASSEQGVKPAYNSPLHF. CDR3 nucleotide sequence: TGTGCCAGTTCGGAACAGGGAGTCAAACCGGCCTATAATTCACCCCTCCACTTT.

The chain joins TRBV2 to TRBJ2-5, with TRBD1 matching 9 bases. In germline, CDR1 is SNHLY, CDR2 FYNNEI. The CDR3 loop spans 14 amino acids. With 5 bases clipped from V and 5 bases from J, the junction kept 6 bases outside the gene matches. This CDR3 is CASSQDRGGETQYF. Here the CDR3 DNA reads TGTGCCAGCAGTCAGGACAGGGGAGGGGAGACCCAGTACTTC.

Remarks on this clonotype: Without the conserved terminal phenylalanine or tryptophan, this CDR3 likely stems from a read error. The J gene is TRBJ2-1, the V gene TRBV9; tentatively, D is TRBD1 (6 bases). V was cut by 0 bases and J by 6 bases, with 7 bases left in between. CDR3 size: 13 residues. Germline V lookup: CDR1 SGDLS, CDR2 YYNGEE. The CDR3 spells CASSVGGGNEQFS. The CDR3 DNA is TGTGCCAGCAGCGTAGGAGGGGGCAATGAGCAGTTCTCC.

The chain uses TRBV6-5 and TRBJ2-5; no clear D gene. Trimming removed 5 bases at V and 7 bases at J, with 23 bases between. Germline CDR1 is MNHEY and CDR2 is SVGAGI. The CDR3 has 16 residues. The CDR3 nucleotides are TGTGCCAGCAGTCACCGGGCCTCGGGCGTAAAGGGGACCCAGTACTTC. Protein sequence: CASSHRASGVKGTQYF.

This clonotype was observed many times. The chain employs TRBV20-1 and TRBJ1-3; 8 bases line up with TRBD1. CDR3 size: 15 residues. Trimming took 1 base from V and 4 from J; bases not matched to a gene: 6. CDR1 and CDR2 from the germline V gene are DFQATT and SNEGSKA (reference sequence). CDR3 region: CSARAIGQGGNTIYF. Here the CDR3 DNA reads TGCAGTGCTAGAGCTATTGGACAGGGCGGAAACACCATATATTTT.

This clonotype appeared many times. The chain carries TRBV18 and TRBJ2-3; no reliable D call. The CDR3 is made up of 16 amino acids. Germline CDR1 KGHSH, CDR2 LQKENI. The V end was cut by 1 base, the J end by 0 bases, with 11 bases between. The CDR3 reads CASSPQSGSSTDTQYF. The CDR3 DNA is TGTGCCAGCTCACCACAGTCAGGAAGTAGCACAGATACGCAGTATTTT.

Comment on this clonotype: Relative to the germline gene, one junction end is altered; a read error may explain this. The V and J genes are TRBV2 and TRBJ1-4; 9 bases are a match to TRBD1. CDR1 SNHLY and CDR2 FYNNEI come from the germline V gene. This CDR3 is 16 amino acids long. The CDR3 reads CASSAQGAVYNEKLFF. CDR3 sequence (DNA): TGTGCCAGCAGCGCACAGGGGGCTGTCTACAATGAAAAGCTGTTTTTT.

V is TRBV19 and J is TRBJ1-6, with TRBD1 matching over 7 bases. Trimming removed 5 bases from V and 7 bases from J; junction bases left unmatched: 8. The CDR3 sequence is 15 residues long. The germline V gene encodes CDR1 LNHDA and CDR2 SQIVND (reference sequence). In DNA form, the CDR3 reads TGTGCCAGTAGTTCGGGACAGCGTTTCAATTCACCCCTCCACTTT. It specifies CASSSGQRFNSPLHF.

This clonotype was counted ten times or more. The CDR3 sequence is CAMGGQLTGELFF. The CDR3 DNA reads as TGTGCGATGGGGGGGCAGCTCACCGGGGAGCTGTTTTTT. The chain joins TRBV6-1 to TRBJ2-2; D possibly corresponds to TRBD2 (7 bases). Germline V gene lookup returns CDR1 MNHNS and CDR2 SASEGT. The CDR3 is 13 residues long.

Many counts were recorded for this clonotype. At one boundary the junction diverges from the germline segment, which might be a read error. This chain connects TRBV6-5 to TRBJ1-6, with D perhaps matching TRBD1 (5 bases). The germline CDR1 and CDR2 sequences are MNHEY and SVGAGI. The CDR3 consists of 14 residues. CDR3 in DNA: TGTGCCAGCAGTCACTCAGGGAGTAATTCACCCCTCCACTTT. It yields the protein CASSHSGSNSPLHF.

This clonotype was detected many times. The CDR3 DNA sequence: TGCAGCGTTGAAGGTAGCGGGGGGGCCGGCGATGAGCAGTTCTTC. Protein: CSVEGSGGAGDEQFF. The chain joins TRBV29-1 to TRBJ2-1, with TRBD2 identical over 11 bases. The V gene's germline CDR1 is SQVTM and CDR2 ANQGSEA. The CDR3 spans 15 residues. V was pared by 1 base and J by 8 bases, with 7 bases of the junction left unmatched.

In its sample, this clonotype was seen many times. The chain uses TRBV5-5 and TRBJ2-1; 9 bases agree with TRBD2. Germline V CDR1 and CDR2: SGHKS, YYEKEE (reference sequence). Trimming took 0 bases from V and 8 from J; bases not matched to a gene: 6. This CDR3 has 15 residues. The DNA for the CDR3 is TGTGCCAGCAGCTTGGTGCGGGGGGGCTGGGATGAGCAGTTCTTC. Its protein is CASSLVRGGWDEQFF.

This clonotype has a count of ten or more. With a much larger clone just one base away, this may be a read error. V and J are TRBV6-6 and TRBJ1-6; a possible D gene is TRBD1 (5 bases). Germline lookup yields CDR1 MNHNY and CDR2 SVGAGI (reference sequence). The germline V and J ends were trimmed by 11 bases and 7 bases, with 18 bases remaining between them. The CDR3 totals 14 residues. The CDR3 DNA sequence: TGTGCCCACAGGCATCGAGAGAAGAATTCACCCCTCCACTTT. This encodes CAHRHREKNSPLHF.

This clonotype was found many times. J is TRBJ2-7 and V is TRBV2; D remains unclear. The CDR3 totals 13 residues. The germline CDR1 and CDR2 sequences are SNHLY and FYNNEI. V was cut by 7 bases and J by 5 bases, with 15 bases left in between. The CDR3 loop reads CASIFRPSDEQYV. The CDR3 DNA follows: TGTGCCAGCATTTTTAGACCTTCCGACGAGCAGTACGTC.

This clonotype was observed at least ten times. This CDR3 is CSVDVGLGLLGETQYF. CDR3 DNA: TGCAGCGTTGATGTAGGACTGGGACTGCTGGGAGAGACCCAGTACTTC. J is TRBJ2-5 and V is TRBV29-1; D is possibly TRBD2 (6 bases). The ends were cut back, 3 bases at V and 4 bases at J, with 21 bases in the middle. Germline loops: CDR1 SQVTM, CDR2 ANQGSEA. The CDR3 extends over 16 amino acids.

V usage is TRBV19 and J usage is TRBJ1-6; D remains unclear. CDR1 and CDR2 (germline): LNHDA, SQIVND (reference sequence). V shed 7 bases and J shed 11 bases, with 12 bases lying between them. The CDR3 is 12 amino acids. The DNA of the CDR3 is TGTGCCAGTAAAGGATCGGCCCCACCCCTCCACTTT. It translates to CASKGSAPPLHF.